This T cell receptor (beta chain) was identified in a study of blood T cell repertoires in COVID-19. Per the authors' pipeline: Using reference gene primer amplification, nucleated cell counts were estimated. Measured with immunoSEQ multiplex PCR; TCRdb has only the in-frame clones, and not every one. That table supplies the V and J calls and clone size; D and trimming were determined from the DNA. Among about 440,000 clones listed, about 85% were seen once. The germline V and J ends were trimmed by 5 bases and 9 bases, with 14 bases remaining between them. The CDR3 spans 13 residues. The germline V gene encodes CDR1 SGHDT and CDR2 YYEEEE.

The gene calls are TRBV5-6 and TRBJ2-2; TRBD1 is a possible D gene (6 bases). The receptor comes from a woman younger than 35 with acute COVID-19. Sequenced: PBMCs or T cells enriched from blood (not recorded which). The CDR3: CASRRDTGRELFF. CDR3 sequence (DNA): TGTGCCAGCAGAAGGGACACTGGGAGGGAGCTGTTTTTT.